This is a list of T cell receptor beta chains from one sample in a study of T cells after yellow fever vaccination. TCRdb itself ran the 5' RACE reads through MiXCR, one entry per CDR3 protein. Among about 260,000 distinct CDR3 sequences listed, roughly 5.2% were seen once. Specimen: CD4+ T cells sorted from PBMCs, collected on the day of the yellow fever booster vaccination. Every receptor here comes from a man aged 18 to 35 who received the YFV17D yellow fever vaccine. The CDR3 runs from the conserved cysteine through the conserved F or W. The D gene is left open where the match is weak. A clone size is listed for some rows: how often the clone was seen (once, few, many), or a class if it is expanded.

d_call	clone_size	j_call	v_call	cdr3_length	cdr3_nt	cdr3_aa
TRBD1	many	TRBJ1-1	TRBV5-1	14	TGCGCCAGCAGTTCATCGGCAGGGGGCACTGAAGCTTTCTTT	CASSSSAGGTEAFF
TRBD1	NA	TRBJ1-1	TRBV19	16	TGTGCCAGTAGTATAGGAGGGGGCTTTTTTGTTGCTGAAGCTTTCTTT	CASSIGGGFFVAEAFF
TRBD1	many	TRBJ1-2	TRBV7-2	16	TGTGCCAGCAGCTCTTACCTAGGGGGCCCTAACTATGGCTACACCTTC	CASSSYLGGPNYGYTF
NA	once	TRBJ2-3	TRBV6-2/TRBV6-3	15	TGTGCCAGCAGTTACTGGGGGGGGGCCGCAGATACGCAGTATTTT	CASSYWGGAADTQYF
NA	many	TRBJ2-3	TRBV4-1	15	TGCGCCAGCAGCCAAGTGGGGGTGTCTACAGATACGCAGTATTTT	CASSQVGVSTDTQYF
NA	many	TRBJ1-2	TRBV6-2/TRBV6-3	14	TGTGCCAGCAGTGAGCGAGAGATCGGGTATGGCTACACCTTC	CASSEREIGYGYTF
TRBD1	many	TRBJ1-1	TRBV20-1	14	TGCAGTGCATTACCCGGACAGGGCAAAGGTGAAGCTTTCTTT	CSALPGQGKGEAFF
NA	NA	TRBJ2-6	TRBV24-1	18	NA	CATSDSSVPVRGANVLTF
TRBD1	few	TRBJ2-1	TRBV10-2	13	TGCGCCAGCAGTGCCAGGGGGTACAATGAGCAGTTCTTC	CASSARGYNEQFF
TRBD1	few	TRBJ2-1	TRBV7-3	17	TGTGCCAGCAGCTTAAGCTTTCCCGGGACAGGGGGCGATGAGCAGTTCTTC	CASSLSFPGTGGDEQFF
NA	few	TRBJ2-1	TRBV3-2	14	TGTGCCAGCAGCCAAACGCCTCTTCTCAATGAGCAGTTCTTC	CASSQTPLLNEQFF
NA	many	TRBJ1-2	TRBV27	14	TGTGCCAGCAGTTTAAGCTGGGGAGGCTATGGCTACACCTTC	CASSLSWGGYGYTF
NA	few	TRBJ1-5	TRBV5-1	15	TGCGCCAGCAGCGAACAGGGTGATAGCAATCAGCCCCAGCATTTT	CASSEQGDSNQPQHF
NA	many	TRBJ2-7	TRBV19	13	TGTGCCAGTAGTATAGAGGGGACCTACGAGCAGTACTTC	CASSIEGTYEQYF
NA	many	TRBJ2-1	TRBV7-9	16	TGTGCCAGCAGCTTAAGAGACCCTAAGGCCTACAATGAGCAGTTCTTC	CASSLRDPKAYNEQFF
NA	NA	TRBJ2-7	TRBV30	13	TGTGCCTGGAGTTCCCCGGAAAGGTCCGGGCAGTACTTC	CAWSSPERSGQYF
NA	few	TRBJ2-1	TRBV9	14	TGTGCCAGCACAAGGACAGAATCATTAGACGAGCAGTTCTTC	CASTRTESLDEQFF
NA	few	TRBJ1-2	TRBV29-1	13	TGCAGCGTTGACCTTGGCAGGGCCGGCGGCTACACCTTC	CSVDLGRAGGYTF
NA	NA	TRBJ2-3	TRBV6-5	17	TGTGCCAGCAGTTACCCCTCTGGGCGGGGCCGCACAGATACGCAGTATTTT	CASSYPSGRGRTDTQYF
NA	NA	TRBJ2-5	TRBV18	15	TGTGCCAGCTCACCTAATCAGGGGACACAAGAGACCCAGTACTTC	CASSPNQGTQETQYF
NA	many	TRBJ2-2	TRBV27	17	TGTGCCAGCAGTTTACGCATAGGGGGTGCGAACACCGGGGAGCTGTTTTTT	CASSLRIGGANTGELFF
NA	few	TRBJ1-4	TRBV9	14	TGTGCCAGCAGCGAAGGGGGGGGCAATGAAAAACTGTTTTTT	CASSEGGGNEKLFF
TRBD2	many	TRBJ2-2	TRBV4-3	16	TGCGCCAGCAGATCAGGGACTAGCGGTTACACCGGGGAGCTGTTTTTT	CASRSGTSGYTGELFF
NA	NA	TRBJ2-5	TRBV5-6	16	TGTGCCAGCAGCTTTTCACCCAGCTCCGGCGGAGAGACCCAGTACTTC	CASSFSPSSGGETQYF
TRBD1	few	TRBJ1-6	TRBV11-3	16	TGTGCCAGCAGGCTTTGGCAGGGGGTGAGTTATTCACCCCTCCACTTT	CASRLWQGVSYSPLHF
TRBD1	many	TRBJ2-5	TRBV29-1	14	TGCAGCGTGTCCGGGACAGGGGTAGGGGAGACCCAGTACTTC	CSVSGTGVGETQYF
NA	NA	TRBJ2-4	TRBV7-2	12	TGTGCCAGCAGCAAAGACGCTCCCATTCAGTACTTC	CASSKDAPIQYF
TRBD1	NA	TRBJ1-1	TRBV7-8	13	TGTGCCAGCAGCCCGGGCCGGGACAGGGGGACTTTCTTT	CASSPGRDRGTFF
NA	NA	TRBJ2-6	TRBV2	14	TGTGCCAGCAGTGAAACTCCTGGGGCCAACGTCCTGACTTTC	CASSETPGANVLTF
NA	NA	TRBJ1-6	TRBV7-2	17	TGTGCCAGCAGCTTAGCGCCGATGGGGGGGGTGAGTTCACCCCTCCACTTT	CASSLAPMGGVSSPLHF
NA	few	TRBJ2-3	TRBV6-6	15	TGTGCCAGCAGCCGACCCCCGGCTAGCTCAGATACGCAGTATTTT	CASSRPPASSDTQYF